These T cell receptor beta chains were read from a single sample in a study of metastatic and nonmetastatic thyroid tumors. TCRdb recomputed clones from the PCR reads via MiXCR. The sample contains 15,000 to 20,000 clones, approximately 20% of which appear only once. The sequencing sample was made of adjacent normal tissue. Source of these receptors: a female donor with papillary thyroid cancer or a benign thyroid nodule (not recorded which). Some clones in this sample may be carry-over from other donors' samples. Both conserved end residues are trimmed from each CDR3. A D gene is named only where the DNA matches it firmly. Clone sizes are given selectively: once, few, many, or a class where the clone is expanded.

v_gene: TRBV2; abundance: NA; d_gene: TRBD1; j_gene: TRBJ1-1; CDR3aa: ASSGQGGTEAF
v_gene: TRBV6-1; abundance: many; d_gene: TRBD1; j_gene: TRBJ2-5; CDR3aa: ASMGQGNKETQY
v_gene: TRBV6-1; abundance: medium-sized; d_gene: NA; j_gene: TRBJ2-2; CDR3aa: ASSWSSAGELF
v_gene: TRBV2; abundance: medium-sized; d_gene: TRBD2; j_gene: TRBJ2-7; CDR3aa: ASRTAGGLAAYEQY
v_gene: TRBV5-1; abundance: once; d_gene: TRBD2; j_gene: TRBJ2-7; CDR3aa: ASSLAAGLAGHEQY
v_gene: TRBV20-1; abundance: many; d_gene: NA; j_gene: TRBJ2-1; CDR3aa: SAPRDASLGEQF
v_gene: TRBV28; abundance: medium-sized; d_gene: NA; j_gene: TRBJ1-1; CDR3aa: ASSLIRSREAF
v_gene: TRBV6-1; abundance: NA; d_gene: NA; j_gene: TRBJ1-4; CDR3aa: ASSDVLGPDEKLF
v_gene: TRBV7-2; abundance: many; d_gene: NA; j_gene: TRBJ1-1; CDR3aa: ASSSGSGGGEAF
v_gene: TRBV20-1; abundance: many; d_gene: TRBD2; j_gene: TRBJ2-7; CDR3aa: SAREPSGLGSEQY
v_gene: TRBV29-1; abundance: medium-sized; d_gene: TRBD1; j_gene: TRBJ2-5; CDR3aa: SVPGQGAETQY
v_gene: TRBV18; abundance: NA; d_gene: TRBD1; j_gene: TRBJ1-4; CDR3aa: ASSQGQGRNEKLF
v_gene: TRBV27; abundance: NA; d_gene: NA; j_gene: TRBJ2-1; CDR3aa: ASKNMGRTYNEQF
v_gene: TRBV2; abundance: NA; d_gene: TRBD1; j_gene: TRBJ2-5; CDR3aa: ASSETSGQGAETQY
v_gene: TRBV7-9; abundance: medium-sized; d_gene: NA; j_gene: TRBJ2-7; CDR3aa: ASSFQRGYEQY
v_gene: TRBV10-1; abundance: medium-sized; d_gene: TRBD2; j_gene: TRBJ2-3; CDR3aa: ASSESTSGTSTDTQY
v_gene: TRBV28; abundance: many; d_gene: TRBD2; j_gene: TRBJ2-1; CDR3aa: ASSSTTTRRTSGRGNEQF
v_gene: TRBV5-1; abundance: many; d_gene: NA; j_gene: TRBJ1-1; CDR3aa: ASSLVPETGGNTEAF
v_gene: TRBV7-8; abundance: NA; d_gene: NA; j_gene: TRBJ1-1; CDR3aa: ASSPVAGNTEAF
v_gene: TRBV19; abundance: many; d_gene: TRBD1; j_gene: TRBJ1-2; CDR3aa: ASAGTDYYGYT
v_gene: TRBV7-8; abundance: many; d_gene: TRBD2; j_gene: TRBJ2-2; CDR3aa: ASSGLAGAPGELF
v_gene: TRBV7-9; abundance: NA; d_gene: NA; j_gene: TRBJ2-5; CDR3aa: ASSLTLALQETQY
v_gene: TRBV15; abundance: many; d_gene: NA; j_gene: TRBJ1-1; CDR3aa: ATSGATGSTEAF
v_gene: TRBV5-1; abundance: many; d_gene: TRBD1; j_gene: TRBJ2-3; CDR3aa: ASSFRQGALTDTQY
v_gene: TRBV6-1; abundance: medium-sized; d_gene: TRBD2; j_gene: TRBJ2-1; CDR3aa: ASSQLSSGTSVHNEQF
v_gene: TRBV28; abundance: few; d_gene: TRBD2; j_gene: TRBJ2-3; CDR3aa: ASITVGTSVSDTQY
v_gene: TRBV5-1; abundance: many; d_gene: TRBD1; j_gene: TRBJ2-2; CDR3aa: ASTAGTGVDTGELF
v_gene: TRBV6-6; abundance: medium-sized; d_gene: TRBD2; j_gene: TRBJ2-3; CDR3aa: ASSYSTMGGHTQY
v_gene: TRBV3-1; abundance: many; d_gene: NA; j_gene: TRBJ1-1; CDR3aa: ASSRRSGAEAF
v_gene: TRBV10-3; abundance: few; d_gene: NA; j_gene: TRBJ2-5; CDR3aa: AISEFGTPKVETKH
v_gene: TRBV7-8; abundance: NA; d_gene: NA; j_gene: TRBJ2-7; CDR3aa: ASSLISGNLDEQY
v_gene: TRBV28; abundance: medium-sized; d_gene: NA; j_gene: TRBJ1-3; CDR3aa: ASSSLTVSSGNTIY
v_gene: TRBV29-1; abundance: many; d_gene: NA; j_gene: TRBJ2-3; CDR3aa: TVGAGEVADTQY
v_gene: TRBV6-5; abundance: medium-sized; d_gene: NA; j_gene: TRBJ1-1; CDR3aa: ASSYSQSYEAF
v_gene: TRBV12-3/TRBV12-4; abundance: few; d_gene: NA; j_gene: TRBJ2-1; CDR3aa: ASSFFDEQF